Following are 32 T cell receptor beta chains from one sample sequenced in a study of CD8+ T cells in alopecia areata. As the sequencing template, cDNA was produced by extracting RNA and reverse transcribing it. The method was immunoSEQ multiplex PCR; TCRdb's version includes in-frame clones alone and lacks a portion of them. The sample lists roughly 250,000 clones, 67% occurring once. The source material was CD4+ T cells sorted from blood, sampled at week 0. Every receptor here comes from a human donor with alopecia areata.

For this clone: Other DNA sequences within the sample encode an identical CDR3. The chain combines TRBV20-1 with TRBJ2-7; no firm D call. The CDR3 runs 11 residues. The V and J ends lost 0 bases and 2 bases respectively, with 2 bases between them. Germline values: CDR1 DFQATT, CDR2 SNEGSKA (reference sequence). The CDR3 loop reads CSARDTYEQYF. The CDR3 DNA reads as TGCAGTGCTAGAGACACCTACGAGCAGTACTTC.

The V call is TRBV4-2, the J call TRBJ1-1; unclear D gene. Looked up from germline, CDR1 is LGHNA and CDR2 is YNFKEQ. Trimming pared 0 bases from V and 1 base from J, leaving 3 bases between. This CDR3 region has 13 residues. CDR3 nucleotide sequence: TGTGCCAGCAGCCAAGAACCGAACACTGAAGCTTTCTTT. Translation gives CASSQEPNTEAFF.

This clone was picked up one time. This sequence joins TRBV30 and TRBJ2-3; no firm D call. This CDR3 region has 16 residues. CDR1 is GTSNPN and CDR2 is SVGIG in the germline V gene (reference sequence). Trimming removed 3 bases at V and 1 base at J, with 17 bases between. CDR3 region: CAWSPYKGARTDTQYF. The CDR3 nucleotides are TGTGCCTGGAGCCCTTATAAGGGCGCACGCACAGATACGCAGTATTTT.

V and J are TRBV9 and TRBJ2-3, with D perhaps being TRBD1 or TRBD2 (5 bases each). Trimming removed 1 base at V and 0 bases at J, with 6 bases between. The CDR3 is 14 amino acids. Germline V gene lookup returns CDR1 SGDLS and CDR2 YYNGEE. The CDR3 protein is CASSVRDSTDTQYF. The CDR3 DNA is TGTGCCAGCAGCGTAAGGGACAGCACAGATACGCAGTATTTT. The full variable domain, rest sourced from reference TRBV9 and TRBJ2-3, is DSGVTQTPKHLITATGQRVTLRCSPRSGDLSVYWYQQSLDQGLQFLIQYYNGEERAKGNILERFSAQQFPDLHSELNLSSLELGDSALYFCASSVRDSTDTQYFGPGTRLTVL.

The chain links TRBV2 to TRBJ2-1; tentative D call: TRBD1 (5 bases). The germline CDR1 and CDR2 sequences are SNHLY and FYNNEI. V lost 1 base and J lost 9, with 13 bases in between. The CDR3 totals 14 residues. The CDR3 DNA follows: TGTGCCAGCAGTGAAGTCAGGGCGGTGGGTGAGCAGTTCTTC. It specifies CASSEVRAVGEQFF.

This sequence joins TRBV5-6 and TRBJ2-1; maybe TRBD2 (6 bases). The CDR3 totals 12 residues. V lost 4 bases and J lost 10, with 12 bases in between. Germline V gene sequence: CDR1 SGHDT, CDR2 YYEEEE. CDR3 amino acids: CASSQVRGEQFF. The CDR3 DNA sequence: TGTGCCAGCAGCCAAGTGCGGGGAGAGCAGTTCTTC.

CDR3 DNA sequence: TGTGCCAGCAGAAACAGACAGGGCTCCTACAATGAGCAGTTCTTC. Amino acid sequence: CASRNRQGSYNEQFF. The V gene is TRBV6-6, the J gene TRBJ2-1; 7 nucleotides line up with TRBD1. With V trimmed by 6 bases and J by 0 bases, 5 bases remained unmatched. The CDR3 runs to 15 residues. Germline V gene sequence: CDR1 MNHNY, CDR2 SVGAGI (reference sequence).

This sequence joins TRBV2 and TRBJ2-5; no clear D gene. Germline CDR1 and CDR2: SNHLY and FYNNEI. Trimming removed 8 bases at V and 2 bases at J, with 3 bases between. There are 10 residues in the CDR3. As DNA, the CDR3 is TGTGCCAGCGCACAAGAGACCCAGTACTTC. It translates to CASAQETQYF.

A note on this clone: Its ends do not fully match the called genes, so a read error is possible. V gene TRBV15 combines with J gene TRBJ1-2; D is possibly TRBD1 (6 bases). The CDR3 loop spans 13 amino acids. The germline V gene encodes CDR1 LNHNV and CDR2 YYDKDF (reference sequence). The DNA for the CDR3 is TGTGCCGCCAGCGGGGGCAACCTCTATGGCTACACCTTC. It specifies CAASGGNLYGYTF.

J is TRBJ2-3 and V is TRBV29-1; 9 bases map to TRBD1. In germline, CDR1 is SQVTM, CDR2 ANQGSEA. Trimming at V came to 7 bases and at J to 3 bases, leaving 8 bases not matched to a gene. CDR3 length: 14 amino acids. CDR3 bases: TGCAGCGGACAGGGGGTTTATCGGACAGATACGCAGTATTTT. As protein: CSGQGVYRTDTQYF.

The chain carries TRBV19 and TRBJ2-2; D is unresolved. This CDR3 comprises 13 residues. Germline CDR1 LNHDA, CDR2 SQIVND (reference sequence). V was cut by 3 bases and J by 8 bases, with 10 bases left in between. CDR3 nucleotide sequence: TGTGCCAGTAGTATTACACTATTGGGGGAGCTGTTTTTT. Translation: CASSITLLGELFF.

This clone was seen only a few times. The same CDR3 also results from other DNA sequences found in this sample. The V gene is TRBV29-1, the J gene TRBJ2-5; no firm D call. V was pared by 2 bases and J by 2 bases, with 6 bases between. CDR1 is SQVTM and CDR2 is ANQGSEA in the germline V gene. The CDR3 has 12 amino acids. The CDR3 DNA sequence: TGCAGCGTTGAAAGCTTACAAGAGACCCAGTACTTC. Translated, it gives CSVESLQETQYF.

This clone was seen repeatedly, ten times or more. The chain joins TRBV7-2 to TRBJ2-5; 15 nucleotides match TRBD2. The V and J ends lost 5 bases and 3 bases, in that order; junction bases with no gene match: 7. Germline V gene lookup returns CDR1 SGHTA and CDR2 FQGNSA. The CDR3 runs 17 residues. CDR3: CASSNGLAGGTEETQYF. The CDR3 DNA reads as TGTGCCAGCAGCAACGGACTAGCGGGGGGGACTGAAGAGACCCAGTACTTC.

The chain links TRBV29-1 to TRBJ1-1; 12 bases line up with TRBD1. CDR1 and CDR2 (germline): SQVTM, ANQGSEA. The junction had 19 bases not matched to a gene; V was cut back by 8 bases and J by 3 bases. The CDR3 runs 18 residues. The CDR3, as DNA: TGCAGCTCTGACTCCCCCCGGGACAGGGGGCGATTGGACACTGAAGCTTTCTTT. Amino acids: CSSDSPRDRGRLDTEAFF.

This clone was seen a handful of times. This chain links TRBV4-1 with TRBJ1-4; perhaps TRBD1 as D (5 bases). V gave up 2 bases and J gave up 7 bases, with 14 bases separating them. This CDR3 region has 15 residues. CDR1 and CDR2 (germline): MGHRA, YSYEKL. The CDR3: CASSQSWKGVEKLFF. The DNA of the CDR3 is TGCGCCAGCAGCCAATCCTGGAAAGGGGTTGAAAAACTGTTTTTT.

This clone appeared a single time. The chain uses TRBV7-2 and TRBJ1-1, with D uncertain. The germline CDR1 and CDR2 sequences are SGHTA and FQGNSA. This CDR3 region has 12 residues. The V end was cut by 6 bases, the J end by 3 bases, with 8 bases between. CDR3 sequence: CASSPGDTEAFF. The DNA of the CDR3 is TGTGCCAGCAGTCCCGGGGACACTGAAGCTTTCTTT.

CDR3 protein: CSAHLGEKLFF. The CDR3 DNA is TGCAGCGCCCATCTGGGCGAAAAACTGTTTTTT. This chain links TRBV29-1 with TRBJ1-4; no clear D. With 7 bases removed from V and 8 bases from J, the gap between germline ends came to 11 bases. There are 11 residues in the CDR3. Per the germline V gene, CDR1 is SQVTM and CDR2 is ANQGSEA.

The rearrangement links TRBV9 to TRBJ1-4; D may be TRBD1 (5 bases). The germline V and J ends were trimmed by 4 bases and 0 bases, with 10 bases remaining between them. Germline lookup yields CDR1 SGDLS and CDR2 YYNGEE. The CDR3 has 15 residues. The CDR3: CASSPQGSTNEKLFF. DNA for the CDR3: TGTGCCAGCAGCCCTCAGGGATCAACTAATGAAAAACTGTTTTTT.

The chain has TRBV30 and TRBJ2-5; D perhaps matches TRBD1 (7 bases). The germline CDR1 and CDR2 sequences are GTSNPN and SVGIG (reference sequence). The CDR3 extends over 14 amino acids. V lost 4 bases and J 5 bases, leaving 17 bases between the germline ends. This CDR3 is CAWNPYRGGETQYF. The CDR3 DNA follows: TGTGCCTGGAACCCCTACAGGGGAGGCGAGACCCAGTACTTC.

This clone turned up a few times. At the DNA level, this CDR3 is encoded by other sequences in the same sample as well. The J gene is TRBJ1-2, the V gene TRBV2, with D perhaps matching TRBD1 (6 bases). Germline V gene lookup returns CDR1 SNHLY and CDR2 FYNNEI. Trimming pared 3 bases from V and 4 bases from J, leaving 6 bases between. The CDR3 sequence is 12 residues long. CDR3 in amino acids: CASSEDSYGYTF. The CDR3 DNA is TGTGCCAGCAGTGAGGACAGCTATGGCTACACCTTC.

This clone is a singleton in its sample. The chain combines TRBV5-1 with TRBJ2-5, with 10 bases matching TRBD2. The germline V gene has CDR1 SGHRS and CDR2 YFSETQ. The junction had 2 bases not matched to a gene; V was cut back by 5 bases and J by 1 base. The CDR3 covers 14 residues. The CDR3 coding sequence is TGCGCCAGCAGATGGACTAGCGGCCAAGAGACCCAGTACTTC. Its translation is CASRWTSGQETQYF.

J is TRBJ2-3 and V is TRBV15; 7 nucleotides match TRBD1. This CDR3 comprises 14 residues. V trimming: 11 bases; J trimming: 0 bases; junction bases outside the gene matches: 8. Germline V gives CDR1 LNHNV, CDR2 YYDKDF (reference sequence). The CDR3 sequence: CAATGDSSTDTQYF. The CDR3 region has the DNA TGTGCCGCCACAGGGGATTCTAGCACAGATACGCAGTATTTT.

The chain's CDR3 is CASSQGGSYNEQFF. Here the CDR3 DNA reads TGCGCCAGCAGCCAAGGGGGCTCCTACAATGAGCAGTTCTTC. This sequence joins TRBV4-3 and TRBJ2-1; no definite D call. Germline CDR1 is LGHNA and CDR2 is YSLEER. The CDR3 length is 14 residues. The V gene lost 1 base and the J gene lost 0 bases, with 4 bases spanning the gap.

CDR3 nucleotide sequence: TGTGCCAGCATTAGACAGCTCCAAGAGACCCAGTACTTC. Its protein product is CASIRQLQETQYF. The chain has TRBV2 and TRBJ2-5; D perhaps matches TRBD1 (5 bases). Germline V gives CDR1 SNHLY, CDR2 FYNNEI. This CDR3 has 13 amino acids. Trimming removed 7 bases from V and 1 base from J, with 10 bases in between.

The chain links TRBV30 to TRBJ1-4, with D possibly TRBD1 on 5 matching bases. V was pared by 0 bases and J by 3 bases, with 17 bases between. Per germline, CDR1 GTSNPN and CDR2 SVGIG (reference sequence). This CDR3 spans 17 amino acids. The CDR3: CAWSVSSGQGPNEKLFF. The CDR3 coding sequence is TGTGCCTGGAGTGTGAGCTCAGGACAAGGCCCTAATGAAAAACTGTTTTTT.

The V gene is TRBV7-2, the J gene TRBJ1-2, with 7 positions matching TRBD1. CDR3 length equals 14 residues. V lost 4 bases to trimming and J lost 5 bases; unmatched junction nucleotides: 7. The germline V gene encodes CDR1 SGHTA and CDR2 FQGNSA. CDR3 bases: TGTGCCAGCAGCTCCAGGACAGGAGTGTATGGCTACACCTTC. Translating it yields CASSSRTGVYGYTF.

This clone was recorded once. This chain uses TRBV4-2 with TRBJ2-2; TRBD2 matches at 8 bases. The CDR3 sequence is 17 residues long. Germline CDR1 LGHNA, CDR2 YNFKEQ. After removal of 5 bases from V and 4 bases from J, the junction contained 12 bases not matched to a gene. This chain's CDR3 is CASSARGAGASTGELFF. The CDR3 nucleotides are TGTGCCAGCAGCGCCCGGGGAGCGGGGGCCTCCACCGGGGAGCTGTTTTTT.

This chain's CDR3 is CSVWTSVTDTQYF. For the CDR3, the DNA is TGCAGCGTTTGGACCTCTGTCACTGATACGCAGTATTTT. V usage is TRBV29-1 and J usage is TRBJ2-3; D not certain. The germline V and J ends were trimmed by 5 bases and 6 bases, with 15 bases remaining between them. Germline V gene sequence: CDR1 SQVTM, CDR2 ANQGSEA. The CDR3 extends over 13 amino acids.

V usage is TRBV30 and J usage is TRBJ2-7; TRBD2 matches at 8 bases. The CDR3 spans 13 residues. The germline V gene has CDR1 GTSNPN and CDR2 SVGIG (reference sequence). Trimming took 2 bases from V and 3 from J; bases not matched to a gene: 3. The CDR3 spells CAWSPGLDYEQYF. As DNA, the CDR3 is TGTGCCTGGAGTCCGGGACTAGACTACGAGCAGTACTTC. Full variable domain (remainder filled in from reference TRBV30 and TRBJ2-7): SQTIHQWPATLVQPVGSPLSLECTVEGTSNPNLYWYRQAAGRGLQLLFYSVGIGQISSEVPQNLSASRPQDRQFILSSKKLLLSDSGFYLCAWSPGLDYEQYFGPGTRLTVT.

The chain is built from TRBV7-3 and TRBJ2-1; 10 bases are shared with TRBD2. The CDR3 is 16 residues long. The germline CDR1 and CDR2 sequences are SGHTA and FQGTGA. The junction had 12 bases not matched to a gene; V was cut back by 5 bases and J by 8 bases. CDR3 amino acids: CASSIGKRGGRDEQFF. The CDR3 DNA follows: TGTGCCAGCAGCATTGGAAAGCGGGGGGGCCGTGATGAGCAGTTCTTC.

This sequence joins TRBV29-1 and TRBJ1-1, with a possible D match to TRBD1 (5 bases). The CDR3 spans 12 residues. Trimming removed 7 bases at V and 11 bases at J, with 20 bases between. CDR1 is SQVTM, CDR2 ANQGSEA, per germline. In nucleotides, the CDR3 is TGCAGCGGAACTTACTCTAGGGGTGGGGCTTTCTTT. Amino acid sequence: CSGTYSRGGAFF.

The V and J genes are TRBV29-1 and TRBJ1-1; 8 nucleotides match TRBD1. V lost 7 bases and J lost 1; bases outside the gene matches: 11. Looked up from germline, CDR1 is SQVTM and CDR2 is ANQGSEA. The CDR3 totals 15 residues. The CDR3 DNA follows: TGCAGCGCTGCATCACCCGGGACAGGGAACACTGAAGCTTTCTTT. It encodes CSAASPGTGNTEAFF.